A selection of T cell receptor beta chains follows, all from one sample in a study of OX40 agonist ivuxolimab in advanced cancers. Here immunoSEQ multiplex PCR was the method, and the copy in TCRdb shows in-frame clones only, minus some. The top ten hold 3.5% to 4.5% of the sample, which has more than 55,000 clones, less than 85% seen once. Here the sequenced sample was CD4+ or CD8+ T cells sorted from blood, taken in a trial of the OX40 agonist ivuxolimab. Receptor source: an adult with an advanced solid tumor such as melanoma, head and neck, liver or kidney cancer. The CDR3 runs from the conserved cysteine through the conserved F or W. D genes are given only for firm matches. Clone sizes are given selectively: once, few, many, or a class where the clone is expanded.

d_call	clone_size	v_call	j_call	cdr3_nt	cdr3_aa
-	-	TRBV5-1	TRBJ2-6	TGCGCCAGCAGCTTTCCGTCGGGTGGGGCCAACGTCCTGACTTTC	CASSFPSGGANVLTF
-	-	TRBV6-6	TRBJ1-5	TGTGCCAGCAGCCTTCGGGCAGGAGGCAATCAGCCCCAGCATTTT	CASSLRAGGNQPQHF
TRBD1	once	TRBV27	TRBJ1-2	TGTGCCAGCAGTAGGCTTACAGGGGGCGACTATGGCTACACCTTC	CASSRLTGGDYGYTF
-	-	TRBV7-2	TRBJ2-7	TGTGCCAGCAGCCTCGGGGAAAAGAGCTCCTACGAGCAGTACTTC	CASSLGEKSSYEQYF
TRBD1	-	TRBV27	TRBJ1-1	TGTGCCAGCAGTTTCCGGGACAGGGGTCTGGCTGAAGCTTTCTTT	CASSFRDRGLAEAFF
TRBD1	once	TRBV19	TRBJ1-2	TGTGCCAGTAGTCCGGGACAGCCTAACTATGGCTACACCTTC	CASSPGQPNYGYTF
-	-	TRBV4-1	TRBJ2-5	TGCGCCAGCAGCCAAGGGCAGGGAGAAGAGACCCAGTACTTC	CASSQGQGEETQYF
-	-	TRBV18	TRBJ1-1	TGTGCCAGCTCACCACGGTCCAGGTTTGAAGCTTTCTTT	CASSPRSRFEAFF
-	-	TRBV7-8	TRBJ1-1	TGTGCCAGCAGCTTAGTAGGGAGGACTGAAGCTTTCTTT	CASSLVGRTEAFF
-	-	TRBV15	TRBJ2-5	TGTGCCACTCGGACTCCTTCCTGGAATCAAGAGACCCAGTACTTC	CATRTPSWNQETQYF
-	-	TRBV19	TRBJ1-2	TGTGCCAGTTCCAGGGCTAACTATGGCTACACCTTC	CASSRANYGYTF
-	-	TRBV5-1	TRBJ1-5	TGCGCCAGCAGTTGGGACCCAATCGACTATAGCAATCAGCCCCAGCATTTT	CASSWDPIDYSNQPQHF
-	-	TRBV28	TRBJ2-3	TGTGCCAGCCGGAAGCACAGGGAAGATACGCAGTATTTT	CASRKHREDTQYF
TRBD2	-	TRBV19	TRBJ2-2	TGTGCCAGTAGTCAAGCTAGCGGGATGACCGGGGAGCTGTTTTTT	CASSQASGMTGELFF
-	-	TRBV7-3	TRBJ1-1	TGTGCCAGCAGCTCCCGTAGGGTGGGTAGCCCCGAAGCTTTCTTT	CASSSRRVGSPEAFF
TRBD1	few	TRBV2	TRBJ2-3	TGTGCCAGCAGGGGACAGGGCGGCACAGATACGCAGTATTTT	CASRGQGGTDTQYF
-	-	TRBV29-1	TRBJ1-1	TGCAGCACGAACATGGGTGGGAGCACTGAAGCTTTCTTT	CSTNMGGSTEAFF
TRBD2	few	TRBV2	TRBJ2-2	TGTGCCAGCAGGGAGGGACTAGCGGGAGCTCGGAACACCGGGGAGCTGTTTTTT	CASREGLAGARNTGELFF
TRBD1	once	TRBV28	TRBJ2-2	TGTGCCAGCAGTTGGACACTAAAACTACAGGGGGCGAGGAACACCGGGGAGCTGTTTTTT	CASSWTLKLQGARNTGELFF
TRBD1	-	TRBV28	TRBJ1-1	TGTGCCAGCAGTTTACCCAGGGGGCAGACTGAAGCTTTCTTT	CASSLPRGQTEAFF
-	once	TRBV7-2	TRBJ2-5	TGTGCCAGCAGCGCTCTGGTGGGCCTCCAAGAGACCCAGTACTTC	CASSALVGLQETQYF
-	-	TRBV6-5	TRBJ1-1	TGTGCCAGCAGTGGGAACCAGGGGCGCACTGAAGCTTTCTTT	CASSGNQGRTEAFF
-	-	TRBV28	TRBJ2-2	TGTGCCAGCAGGGAACAGAGGCAGGTTGGGGAGCTGTTTTTT	CASREQRQVGELFF
TRBD1	-	TRBV19	TRBJ2-4	TGTGCCAGTAGTATTAGAAGGGACAGGGGGGCCAAAAACATTCAGTACTTC	CASSIRRDRGAKNIQYF
-	-	TRBV6-9	TRBJ1-1	TGTGCCAGCAGAGGTTCGAGGGACATGAACACTGAAGCTTTCTTT	CASRGSRDMNTEAFF
TRBD1	-	TRBV5-1	TRBJ2-7	TGCGCCAGCAGCGGCCGGGACAGATCCTACGAGCAGTACTTC	CASSGRDRSYEQYF
-	-	TRBV9	TRBJ2-5	TGTGCCAGCAGCGTACTGTCCCCTCAGGCTCAAGAGACCCAGTACTTC	CASSVLSPQAQETQYF